This is a list of T cell receptor beta chains from one sample in a study of blood T cell repertoires in COVID-19. The table came from immunoSEQ multiplex PCR; TCRdb's copy has only in-frame clones and leaves some out. Among 65,000 to 90,000 clones listed, approximately 86% were seen once. Input material: peripheral blood. The receptors originated from an elderly woman in a cohort sampled during active or convalescent COVID-19. Each CDR3 is given with its conserved first and last residue. D genes are given only for firm matches. Where a row states a size, it is once, few, many or the class of an expanded clone; other rows omit it.

abundance	j_gene	v_gene	d_gene	CDR3nt	CDR3aa
.	TRBJ1-1	TRBV19	.	TGTGCCAGTAGTATAGGGTCCCTGGGCAGAGGGAATAGGGAAGCTTTCTTT	CASSIGSLGRGNREAFF
.	TRBJ1-6	TRBV15	.	TGTGCCACCAGCAGAGAGGAGGGCTCCTATAATTCACCCCTCCACTTT	CATSREEGSYNSPLHF
.	TRBJ2-3	TRBV7-2	.	TGTGCCAGCAGCTTTGGAGGGAGGCCAGATACGCAGTATTTT	CASSFGGRPDTQYF
.	TRBJ1-1	TRBV10-2	TRBD1	TGCGCCAGCAGAGACAGGGTTCGAGTCACTGAAGCTTTCTTT	CASRDRVRVTEAFF
.	TRBJ1-1	TRBV6-5	TRBD1	TGTGCCAGCAGTTATCGGGCGCCGCGACAGGGTGAAGCTTTCTTT	CASSYRAPRQGEAFF
.	TRBJ1-6	TRBV28	TRBD1	TGTGCCAGCAGTTACGCGGGACAGGGGACCATTAATTCACCCCTCCACTTT	CASSYAGQGTINSPLHF
.	TRBJ1-1	TRBV7-9	.	TGTGCCAGCAGCTTAGCTGGTCCCCTGGGCGCTGAAGCTTTCTTT	CASSLAGPLGAEAFF
.	TRBJ1-6	TRBV28	TRBD1	TGTGCCAGCAGTCCTGGACAGGGCCGTTTACCCCTCCACTTT	CASSPGQGRLPLHF
.	TRBJ1-5	TRBV7-8	TRBD1	TGTGCCAGCAGCTTAGTAGGGACAGGTTATAGCAATCAGCCCCAGCATTTT	CASSLVGTGYSNQPQHF
.	TRBJ2-1	TRBV5-1	.	TGCGCCAGCAGCTTGGATGGGGGGATTTACAATGAGCAGTTCTTC	CASSLDGGIYNEQFF
.	TRBJ2-5	TRBV11-1	TRBD2	TGTGCCAGCAGCTTAGCGGGAGGGCAAGAGACCCAGTACTTC	CASSLAGGQETQYF
.	TRBJ1-2	TRBV3-1/TRBV3-2	.	TGTGCCAGCAGCTATTGGCAGGGGAACGGTGGCTACACCTTC	CASSYWQGNGGYTF
few	TRBJ1-1	TRBV5-1	TRBD1	TGCGCCAGCAGCCCGGGACAGGGCAATAGTGAAGCTTTCTTT	CASSPGQGNSEAFF
.	TRBJ1-1	TRBV7-9	.	TGTGCCAGCAGGTTACAGTCTGAAGCTTTCTTT	CASRLQSEAFF
.	TRBJ1-3	TRBV18	.	TGTGCCAGCTCGACCGGACGGGAAACTGGAAACACCATATATTTT	CASSTGRETGNTIYF
.	TRBJ2-7	TRBV7-9	TRBD2	TGTGCCAGCACCCGGACTAGCGGCTACGAGCAGTACTTC	CASTRTSGYEQYF
.	TRBJ2-1	TRBV4-2	TRBD2	TGTGCCAGCAGCCAAGAGGGGGTAGCGGGAGGTAATGAGCAGTTCTTC	CASSQEGVAGGNEQFF
.	TRBJ2-3	TRBV2	TRBD2	TGTGCCAGCAAAGCGACTAGCGGGAACACAGATACGCAGTATTTT	CASKATSGNTDTQYF
.	TRBJ2-3	TRBV24-1	TRBD2	TGTGCCACCAGCCCCTGGTGGGTAGCGGGAGGGCCGTCCATCACACACACAGATACGCAGTATTTT	CATSPWWVAGGPSITHTDTQYF
once	TRBJ1-6	TRBV18	.	TGTGCCAGCTCACTGCTACCCTTTGTCCTTGATTCACCCCTCCACTTT	CASSLLPFVLDSPLHF
once	TRBJ2-1	TRBV6-5	TRBD2	TGTGCCAGCGGGAGGACTAGTTTCCAGAATGAGCAGTTCTTC	CASGRTSFQNEQFF
.	TRBJ2-2	TRBV9	.	TGTGCCAGCAGCGTTGGACAGCCATACGGGGAGCTGTTTTTT	CASSVGQPYGELFF
.	TRBJ1-2	TRBV15	.	TGTGCCACCAGCAGAGTTACAGACTATGGCTACACCTTC	CATSRVTDYGYTF
once	TRBJ2-1	TRBV24-1	TRBD2	TGTGCCACCAGTGCCAGCGGGGTATGGGAGCAGTTCTTC	CATSASGVWEQFF
.	TRBJ1-1	TRBV6-5	.	TGTGCCAGTAGACACACGAACACTGAAGCTTTCTTT	CASRHTNTEAFF
.	TRBJ2-1	TRBV3-1/TRBV3-2	.	TGTGCCAGCAGCCTCTTGGGCTCCACCCCTTACAATGAGCAGTTCTTC	CASSLLGSTPYNEQFF
.	TRBJ1-4	TRBV3-1/TRBV3-2	.	TGTGCCAGCAGCCCTAATACGGGGTTTGGTAATGAAAAACTGTTTTTT	CASSPNTGFGNEKLFF
.	TRBJ1-6	TRBV7-2	TRBD1	TGTGCCAGCAGCTCGACGTGGACAGGGGGCTATGATTCACCCCTCCACTTT	CASSSTWTGGYDSPLHF
.	TRBJ1-5	TRBV6-5	TRBD1	TGTGCCAGCAGTTATCGCACACCTACAGGGGCGCCCCAGCATTTT	CASSYRTPTGAPQHF
.	TRBJ1-2	TRBV2	.	TGTGCCAGCAGTGAAGCGTTGGTCAGGGGCTATGGCTACACCTTC	CASSEALVRGYGYTF
.	TRBJ1-4	TRBV11-2	TRBD1	TGTGCCAGCAGCTCTGACAGGGGCGATGAAAAACTGTTTTTT	CASSSDRGDEKLFF
once	TRBJ1-5	TRBV3-1/TRBV3-2	.	TGTGCCAGCAGCCACCGGACACCCGCAAGCAATCAGCCCCAGCATTTT	CASSHRTPASNQPQHF
few	TRBJ2-7	TRBV5-1	.	TGCGCCAGCAGCTTGGAACCGGTCAACTCCTACGAGCAGTACTTC	CASSLEPVNSYEQYF
.	TRBJ1-3	TRBV11-2	.	TGTGCCAGCAGCCTGGGGGGGGTTGGCAACACCATATATTTT	CASSLGGVGNTIYF
.	TRBJ2-7	TRBV7-2	.	TGTGCCAGCAGCCTGAGCTCCTACGAGCAGTACTTC	CASSLSSYEQYF
.	TRBJ2-1	TRBV27	TRBD2	TGTGCCAGCAGTTTGGTGGGGCTAGCGGGAGAAGGGAATGAGCAGTTCTTC	CASSLVGLAGEGNEQFF
.	TRBJ1-2	TRBV29-1	.	TGCAGCGTAGATCAGGGGAACTATGGCTACACCTTC	CSVDQGNYGYTF
.	TRBJ1-4	TRBV28	TRBD1	TGTGCCAGCAGTCCGACAGGGATGGGCGAAAAACTGTTTTTT	CASSPTGMGEKLFF
.	TRBJ1-2	TRBV6-5	.	TGTGCCAGCACCCTGGGGGCACAGTACTATGGCTACACCTTC	CASTLGAQYYGYTF
.	TRBJ2-1	TRBV9	.	TGTGCCAGCAGCGAAACCGGGACACCCTCTTTTTACAATGAGCAGTTCTTC	CASSETGTPSFYNEQFF
.	TRBJ1-1	TRBV11-3	.	TGTGCCAGCAGCCCCTCGGACCGGGGGAACACTGAAGCTTTCTTT	CASSPSDRGNTEAFF
.	TRBJ2-1	TRBV5-1	TRBD1	TGCGCCAGCAGGAACAGGGGTCCTTACAATGAGCAGTTCTTC	CASRNRGPYNEQFF
.	TRBJ1-2	TRBV5-6	.	TGTGCCAGCAGCTTGGTCAGGGGCGGCTATGGCTACACCTTC	CASSLVRGGYGYTF
.	TRBJ1-4	TRBV19	TRBD1	TGTGCCAGTACTAAGGGGGCAGCAACTAATGAAAAACTGTTTTTT	CASTKGAATNEKLFF
.	TRBJ2-7	TRBV18	.	TGTGCCAGCTCACCTGGGGAGGAGCAGTACTTC	CASSPGEEQYF
.	TRBJ1-1	TRBV19	TRBD1	TGTGCCAGTAGTGGCCAACAGGGGGCGCAGGCTTTCTTT	CASSGQQGAQAFF
.	TRBJ1-1	TRBV30	.	TGTGCCTGGAGTGCGAGAGTGAACACTGAAGCTTTCTTT	CAWSARVNTEAFF
once	TRBJ2-7	TRBV10-3	TRBD1	TGTGCCATCAGTGACAGACAGGGATCCTACGAGCAGTACTTC	CAISDRQGSYEQYF
.	TRBJ2-2	TRBV3-1/TRBV3-2	TRBD2	TGTGCCAGCAGCCAAGTCGGCGGGAGCACCGGGGAGCTGTTTTTT	CASSQVGGSTGELFF
.	TRBJ2-5	TRBV24-1	TRBD2	TGTGCCACCAGTGTAACTAGCGGGACCCAAGAGACCCAGTACTTC	CATSVTSGTQETQYF
.	TRBJ1-1	TRBV10-1	TRBD1	TGCGCCAGCAGCCCGACAGGGGGTACTGAAGCTTTCTTT	CASSPTGGTEAFF
.	TRBJ2-1	TRBV2	.	TGTGCCAGCAGTGAAGACAGGTTGAATGAGCAGTTCTTC	CASSEDRLNEQFF
few	TRBJ1-5	TRBV10-2	TRBD1	TGCGCCAGCAGCGGACAGGGGGCTGGGAATCAGCCCCAGCATTTT	CASSGQGAGNQPQHF
.	TRBJ2-1	TRBV7-3	.	TGTGCCAGCAGCTTACTCTCGCGGGCCCCGATTAATGAGCAGTTCTTC	CASSLLSRAPINEQFF
.	TRBJ1-2	TRBV9	TRBD1	TGTGCCAGCAGCGTAGGAGAGGGGGCGGGCTATGGCTACACCTTC	CASSVGEGAGYGYTF
many	TRBJ2-2	TRBV18	TRBD2	TGTGCCAGCACGGGAGCGGGAGACACCGGGGAGCTGTTTTTT	CASTGAGDTGELFF
.	TRBJ1-5	TRBV27	TRBD1	TGTGCCAGCACTCCGGGACAGGGGCTCGGTCAGCCCCAGCATTTT	CASTPGQGLGQPQHF